The next 10 T cell receptor beta chains were all read from a single sample in a study of blood T cell repertoires in COVID-19. Generated by immunoSEQ multiplex PCR, the TCRdb table keeps only in-frame clones and is missing some. The sample holds 150,000 or so clones; around 80% are singletons and the top ten take approximately 12%. The specimen sequenced was PBMCs or T cells enriched from blood (not recorded which). These receptors all stem from a man in his fifties who had recovered from COVID-19.

V gene TRBV5-5 combines with J gene TRBJ1-3; TRBD1 matches 7 bases. Trimming took 2 bases from V and 9 from J; bases not matched to a gene: 14. Germline V gene data show CDR1 as SGHKS and CDR2 as YYEKEE (reference sequence). The CDR3 loop spans 16 amino acids. DNA for the CDR3: TGTGCCAGCAGCTTACAAGAGGACAGGCTAGGAGTCACCATATATTTT. Amino acid sequence: CASSLQEDRLGVTIYF.

This chain links TRBV19 with TRBJ2-7; 9 positions agree with TRBD1. CDR3 size: 15 residues. Germline CDR1 reads LNHDA; CDR2 reads SQIVND (reference sequence). V dropped 1 base and J dropped 6; count of bases not matched to a gene: 7. CDR3 protein: CASSIARTGVGEQYF. CDR3 coding DNA: TGTGCCAGTAGTATAGCTCGGACAGGGGTGGGCGAGCAGTACTTC. Full variable domain (outside the CDR3, taken from reference TRBV19 and TRBJ2-7): DGGITQSPKYLFRKEGQNVTLSCEQNLNHDAMYWYRQDPGQGLRLIYYSQIVNDFQKGDIAEGYSVSREKKESFPLTVTSAQKNPTAFYLCASSIARTGVGEQYFGPGTRLTVT.

The rearrangement links TRBV2 to TRBJ2-4; D ambiguous. V was shortened by 4 bases and J by 0 bases, with 10 bases between the two germline ends. CDR1 and CDR2 from the germline V gene are SNHLY and FYNNEI. The CDR3 length is 15 residues. CDR3 amino acids: CASSAESLAKNIQYF. CDR3 in DNA: TGTGCCAGCAGTGCGGAGAGCTTAGCCAAAAACATTCAGTACTTC.

This chain uses TRBV18 with TRBJ1-1; D may be TRBD1 (5 bases). Trimming shortened V by 3 bases and J by 2 bases, and 16 bases separated the two germline ends. Germline V gene sequence: CDR1 KGHSH, CDR2 LQKENI. The CDR3 totals 16 residues. The CDR3 sequence: CASSPLPQAGNTEAFF. Here the CDR3 DNA reads TGTGCCAGCTCACCCTTGCCACAGGCTGGCAACACTGAAGCTTTCTTT. Full variable domain (missing parts from reference TRBV18 and TRBJ1-1): NAGVMQNPRHLVRRRGQEARLRCSPMKGHSHVYWYRQLPEEGLKFMVYLQKENIIDESGMPKERFSAEFPKEGPSILRIQQVVRGDSAAYFCASSPLPQAGNTEAFFGQGTRLTVV.

The V call is TRBV5-8, the J call TRBJ1-1; no reliable D call. CDR1 and CDR2 (germline): SGHTS, YDEGEE. The CDR3 spans 15 residues. Between the trimmed V and J ends, which lost 2 bases and 2 bases, there was a span of 13 bases. CDR3 residues: CASSFSARQNTEAFF. CDR3 in DNA: TGTGCCAGCAGCTTTTCCGCCAGACAAAACACTGAAGCTTTCTTT.

This chain uses TRBV2 with TRBJ1-1, with TRBD1 identical over 8 bases. CDR1 and CDR2 from the germline V gene are SNHLY and FYNNEI. CDR3 size: 14 residues. J gave up 4 bases and V 8 bases, and 9 bases lay outside the gene matches. Here the CDR3 DNA reads TGTGCCAGCCGAACAGGGGGGGGTGTCACTGAAGCTTTCTTT. Its translation: CASRTGGGVTEAFF.

The J gene is TRBJ1-5, the V gene TRBV21-1; the D segment call TRBD1 is taken from the table without a DNA check. TRBV21-1 is a recognized pseudogene. CDR3 length: 16 residues. The CDR3 here is CASSNPGQGGNQPQHF. In nucleotides, the CDR3 is TGTGCCAGCAGCAACCCCGGACAGGGTGGCAATCAGCCCCAGCATTTT.

The chain joins TRBV10-2 to TRBJ2-4, with D possibly being TRBD1 (6 bases). The CDR3 has 16 residues. V was cut by 6 bases and J by 0 bases, with 15 bases left in between. Per the germline V gene, CDR1 is WSHSY and CDR2 is SAAADI. CDR3 nucleotide sequence: TGCGCCAGCAGCAAAGACCAGGGGATAGCCAAAAACATTCAGTACTTC. Translation: CASSKDQGIAKNIQYF.

A few counts support this clone. The chain couples TRBV5-1 to TRBJ1-1, with TRBD1 as a possible D gene (6 bases). The germline V gene encodes CDR1 SGHRS and CDR2 YFSETQ. Between the trimmed V and J ends, which lost 5 bases and 0 bases, there was a span of 17 bases. This CDR3 comprises 16 residues. The CDR3 region has the DNA TGCGCCAGCAGGCGGACAGCGAACGTTCTGAACACTGAAGCTTTCTTT. Translated: CASRRTANVLNTEAFF.

This clone was found once. The chain uses TRBV3-1 (or the pseudogene TRBV3-2) and TRBJ2-3; maybe TRBD2 (6 bases). Trimming took off 0 bases at V and 4 bases at J, with 14 bases between the two ends. The V gene's germline CDR1 is LGHDT and CDR2 YNNKEL (reference sequence). This CDR3 region has 16 residues. The CDR3 DNA sequence: TGTGCCAGCAGCCAAGATCTTGGGACTCCGTCAGATACGCAGTATTTT. Its translation is CASSQDLGTPSDTQYF.